This T cell receptor (beta chain) was observed in a study of monozygotic twins with inflammatory bowel disease (dated by TCRdb to between 2018 and 2021). About the full investigation: The full study comprised 28 monozygotic twin pairs: nine German pairs (four IBD-concordant, five IBD-discordant) and 19 IBD-discordant Danish pairs. The search for disease-associated traits relied mainly on comparing IBD patients with their genetically identical healthy co-twins within discordant pairs. Each individual had, on average, about 151 000 unique TCRalpha sequences and 181 000 unique TCRbeta sequences available for analysis. Results and caveats for the whole study, not just this receptor: The results gave no support for a single strong signal or clonotype linked to IBD. IBD patients shared fewer clonotypes with other individuals than healthy twins did, most markedly in patients showing signs of disease activity. Because patients were on differing immunosuppressive treatments, the repertoires may have picked up extra background noise and inter-individual variability. A decrease in TCRbeta repertoire diversity, as measured by inverse Simpson index, was observed in IBD patients compared with their healthy co-twins. Different T cell subtypes could not be distinguished in the analysis. No difference in repertoire similarity was observed between concordant and discordant twins, possibly owing to limited statistical power.

Comments on this clonotype: The antigen it binds to is not known.

From the cysteine up to the phenylalanine, the CDR3 has a length of 17 residues. No DNA sequence was recorded. Looking up the germline V gene yields CDR1 SGHTA and CDR2 FQGTGA. The library was built by means of 5' RACE. Preparation of each TCR library used roughly 3.5 ug of total RNA. For each sample, cDNA was synthesized in eight separate reactions using SMARTScribe reverse transcriptase. During cDNA synthesis, template switching introduced unique molecular identifiers that contained a 6-nucleotide sample barcode. TCRalpha and TCRbeta cDNA was amplified by two nested PCRs of 16 and 9 cycles, with bead purification after each PCR. Before amplification, the cDNA was treated with uracil DNA-glycosylase and purified using the QIAquick PCR purification kit. The second PCR was the step at which Illumina TruSeq-compatible adapters and sample-specific barcodes were added. Library quality and concentration were assessed using TapeStation and Qubit, and about 5 ng of each library was pooled. The pooled libraries were sequenced with 2 x 100 bp reads and custom sequencing primers on an Illumina HiSeq2500 single-index Rapid Run. In the authors' own workflow: MiGEC version 1.2.6 was used for UMI-based consensus assembly, which corrected PCR and sequencing errors. MiXCR version 2.1.1 was used to carry out V(D)J alignment, clonotype assembly and CDR3 extraction. Normalisation of gene usage, clonotype sharing and MAIT/NKT TCR abundance was achieved by analysing the top 1000, 10 000 and 20 000 clonotypes per sample. After downsampling to 27 000 UMIs, diversity was calculated as the inverse Simpson index using the vegan R package. Paired Mann-Whitney U tests on discordant twin pairs were used, with Benjamini-Hochberg multiple-testing correction. Reprocessed by TCRdb, the reads give a single entry per CDR3 protein sequence, without DNA. These V and J calls rely on TCRdb rather than the paper's analysis. The table for this sample shows about 300,000 distinct CDR3 sequences. About 5% of the sample rests with the top ten.

An approximately 2.5 ml peripheral blood sample was drawn into PAXgene tubes per donor and stored at -80°C. Total RNA was isolated from whole blood with the PAXgene blood miRNA kit on an automated QIAcube, without T cell sorting. Peripheral blood from monozygotic twin pairs who were concordant or discordant for inflammatory bowel disease underwent deep TCRalpha and TCRbeta repertoire profiling using unique molecular barcoding. Smoking habits were recorded for all twin pairs, with individuals classified as current, former or never smokers. The chain is made from TRBV7-3 and TRBJ2-6. The receptor's source is a human donor with ulcerative colitis or Crohn's disease, or a healthy co-twin of an affected twin (not recorded which). What was sequenced was blood. The CDR3 region: CASSLTNGLFGANVLTF.